A selection of T cell receptor beta chains follows, all from one sample in a study of blood T cells in healthy people across ages. TCRdb analysed the 5' RACE reads with MiXCR anew, one entry per CDR3 protein. The table includes roughly 1,700,000 distinct CDR3 sequences, 28% detected once. Sequencing was done on a sample of blood. These receptor sequences come from a woman aged 30 to 39 in good health. Both conserved end residues are part of each CDR3. The D gene is left open where the match is weak. For some rows the clone size is stated as once, few or many, or as a class when expanded; others skip it.

abundance	j_gene	v_gene	d_gene	CDR3nt	CDR3aa
few	TRBJ1-4	TRBV7-2	TRBD1	TGTGCCAGCAGCCCGCGCCGGGACAGGGGAGGTGAAAAACTGTTTTTT	CASSPRRDRGGEKLFF
many	TRBJ2-5	TRBV18	.	TGTGCCAGCTCACCCCGGTCCGCAGCCCAGTACTTC	CASSPRSAAQYF
.	TRBJ2-1	TRBV7-9	.	TGTGCCAGCAGCTTAATTAAGAGCTCCTACAATGAGCAGTTCTTC	CASSLIKSSYNEQFF
.	TRBJ2-1	TRBV5-6	.	TGTGCCAGCAGCACACCGGGACAGGCGAGCGGGATAGTATGGGAGCAGTTCTTC	CASSTPGQASGIVWEQFF
.	TRBJ2-7	TRBV5-1	.	TGCGCCAGCAGCTTGGAAGGAGACACCTCTATCTACGAGCAGTACTTC	CASSLEGDTSIYEQYF
.	TRBJ2-3	TRBV7-9	TRBD2	TGTGCCAGCAGCTTTTCCGGGAGGGGCACAGATACGCAGTATTTT	CASSFSGRGTDTQYF
many	TRBJ2-7	TRBV7-9	TRBD2	TGTGCCAGCAGCCCTAGCGGGGTTGGGATATCCTACGAGCAGTACTTC	CASSPSGVGISYEQYF
.	TRBJ1-2	TRBV20-1	.	TGCAGTGCTAGACGGGGCATCTCTAACTATGGCTACACCTTC	CSARRGISNYGYTF
.	TRBJ1-2	TRBV10-2	.	TGCGCCAGCAAATTAGGACATGGGGTGCCGGGCTACACCTTC	CASKLGHGVPGYTF
.	TRBJ1-2	TRBV2	.	TGTGCCAGCAACGAAAGGACCTTTGCTTATGGCTACACCTTC	CASNERTFAYGYTF
few	TRBJ1-1	TRBV6-2/TRBV6-3	TRBD1	TGTGTCAGCAGCTTCACAGGGGCCGCCACTGAAGCTTTCTTT	CVSSFTGAATEAFF
.	TRBJ2-5	TRBV12-3/TRBV12-4	.	TGTGCCAGCAATTTGGCGGAGGGGGATGAGCAGTACTTC	CASNLAEGDEQYF
many	TRBJ1-5	TRBV10-3	TRBD1	TGTGCCATCAGCCCGACAGGGAATCAGCCCCAGCATTTT	CAISPTGNQPQHF
many	TRBJ2-7	TRBV5-1	.	TGCGCCAGCAGCACACCCCCCTCCTACGAGCAGTACTTC	CASSTPPSYEQYF
many	TRBJ2-1	TRBV12-3/TRBV12-4	.	TGTGCCAGCAGTTCGGAGACTACAAACAATGAGCAGTTCTTC	CASSSETTNNEQFF
.	TRBJ2-1	TRBV2	TRBD2	TGCCCCACCAAACGGACTAGCGTATCCAGCTCCTACAATGAGCAGTTCTTC	CPTKRTSVSSSYNEQFF
few	TRBJ2-4	TRBV29-1	.	TGTAGCGTTGGGGACGGAGCCAAAAACATTCAGTACTTC	CSVGDGAKNIQYF
few	TRBJ2-3	TRBV2	.	TGTGCCATACCTGTAGCCGCGTTTGGGGATACGCAGTATTTT	CAIPVAAFGDTQYF
few	TRBJ2-1	TRBV5-1	.	TGCGCCAGCAGCAAGGACGGTCCTCGTGAGCAGTTCTTC	CASSKDGPREQFF
few	TRBJ2-1	TRBV18	.	TGTGCCAGCTCACCAGAGGCGGCTTGGCAGTTCTTC	CASSPEAAWQFF
many	TRBJ1-1	TRBV30	.	TGTGCCTGGAGTCGGATGAGAGACACTGAAGCTTTCTTT	CAWSRMRDTEAFF
many	TRBJ2-6	TRBV27	TRBD2	TGTGCCAGCAGTAGACAAGCGGGAGAGACTGGGGCCAACGTCCTGACTTTC	CASSRQAGETGANVLTF
many	TRBJ1-2	TRBV7-2	.	TGTGCCAGCAGTCGGGACTATGGCTACACCTTC	CASSRDYGYTF
.	TRBJ1-1	TRBV29-1	.	TGCAGCGGGGAGATAACAGTAGGTGAAGCTTTCTTT	CSGEITVGEAFF
.	TRBJ2-5	TRBV12-3/TRBV12-4	TRBD2	TGTGCCAGCGCCCTTGTGGAGGCGGGGGGTTGGCAAGAGACCCAGTACTTC	CASALVEAGGWQETQYF
few	TRBJ1-4	TRBV7-9	TRBD1	TGTGCCAGCAGCTTCGACAGGGGTGAGGAAAAACTGTTTTTT	CASSFDRGEEKLFF
few	TRBJ2-4	TRBV12-3/TRBV12-4	.	TGTGCCAGCACCGCGGATAGAGCCAAAAACATTCAGTACTTC	CASTADRAKNIQYF
many	TRBJ2-1	TRBV29-1	.	TGCAGCGCACCGGTAAACAATGAGCAGTTCTTC	CSAPVNNEQFF
few	TRBJ1-2	TRBV29-1	.	TGCAGCGTTGGGGACCAAGGGTATGGCTACACCTTC	CSVGDQGYGYTF
many	TRBJ2-6	TRBV11-1	.	TGTGCCAGCAGAAAGGCCGTCTCTGGGGCCAACGTCCTGACTTTC	CASRKAVSGANVLTF